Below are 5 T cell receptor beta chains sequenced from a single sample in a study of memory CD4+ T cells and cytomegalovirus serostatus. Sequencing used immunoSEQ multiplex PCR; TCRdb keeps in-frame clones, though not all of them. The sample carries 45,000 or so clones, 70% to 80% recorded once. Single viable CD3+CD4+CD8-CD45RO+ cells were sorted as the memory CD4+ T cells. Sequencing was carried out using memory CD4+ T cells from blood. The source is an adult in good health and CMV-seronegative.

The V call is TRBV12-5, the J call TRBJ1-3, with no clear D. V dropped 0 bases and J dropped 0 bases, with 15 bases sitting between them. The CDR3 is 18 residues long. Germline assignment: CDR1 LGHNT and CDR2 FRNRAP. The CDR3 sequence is CASGLVPGHWGSGNTIYF. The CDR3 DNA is TGTGCTAGTGGTTTGGTACCCGGGCATTGGGGCTCTGGAAACACCATATATTTT.

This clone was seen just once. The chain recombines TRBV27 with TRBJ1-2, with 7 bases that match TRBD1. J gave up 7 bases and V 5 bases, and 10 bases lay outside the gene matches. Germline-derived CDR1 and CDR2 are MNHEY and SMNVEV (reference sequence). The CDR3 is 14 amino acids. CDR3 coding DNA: TGTGCCAGCAGTCCCCAGGGGGGGTGGGGTGGCTACACCTTC. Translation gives CASSPQGGWGGYTF.

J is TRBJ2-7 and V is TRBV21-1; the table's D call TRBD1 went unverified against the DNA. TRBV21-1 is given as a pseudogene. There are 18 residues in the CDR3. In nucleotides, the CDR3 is TGTGCCAGCACCCCCCGCCGGGTTCAACAGGGGATTTCCTACGAGCAGTACTTC. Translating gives CASTPRRVQQGISYEQYF.

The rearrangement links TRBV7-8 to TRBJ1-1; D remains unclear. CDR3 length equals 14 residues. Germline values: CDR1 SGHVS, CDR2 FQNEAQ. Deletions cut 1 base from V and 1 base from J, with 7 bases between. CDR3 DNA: TGTGCCAGCAGCTTAGTATCGGGGAACACTGAAGCTTTCTTT. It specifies CASSLVSGNTEAFF.

The CDR3 loop is CASSKRSGRVTNTGELFF. As DNA, the CDR3 is TGCGCCAGCAGCAAGCGTAGCGGGAGGGTTACAAACACCGGGGAGCTGTTTTTT. The rearrangement joins TRBV4-1 to TRBJ2-2, with 11 bases lining up with TRBD2. Germline V gives CDR1 MGHRA, CDR2 YSYEKL. The CDR3 length is 18 residues. The ends lost 5 bases at V and 2 bases at J; junction bases unmatched: 10.